This TCR beta chain was retrieved from a study of blood T cell repertoires in COVID-19. Overall study context: The United States, Italy and Spain supplied acute and convalescent COVID-19 samples.

V lost 0 bases, J lost 5 bases, and 12 bases lay in between. The V gene's germline CDR1 is SGDLS and CDR2 YYNGEE. This CDR3 is built from 15 residues. Source study methods: Estimation of nucleated cell counts was performed using reference gene primer amplification. Using immunoSEQ multiplex PCR, the repertoire was profiled, and TCRdb retains in-frame clones only, with some absent. That table is the source of V, J and clone size, and D and trimming were worked out from the DNA. The table has roughly 250,000 clones, 70% to 85% seen once. This sequence joins TRBV9 and TRBJ2-1, with a possible D match to TRBD1 (5 bases). Sequenced input: peripheral blood. The clonotype comes from a middle-aged woman with active or convalescent COVID-19. CDR3 coding DNA: TGTGCCAGCAGCGTAGTTGGGTCGGACAACAATGAGCAGTTCTTC. Encoded protein: CASSVVGSDNNEQFF.